Below are 26 T cell receptor beta chains sequenced from a single sample in a study of T cell responses to AZD1222 COVID-19 vaccine. The method was immunoSEQ multiplex PCR; TCRdb's version includes in-frame clones alone and lacks a portion of them. The data show 90,000 to 150,000 clones, 80% to 95% seen once. The sample was peripheral blood, taken 28 days after the second dose of the MenACWY control vaccine. These receptors were taken from an adult who received the MenACWY meningococcal vaccine as a control.

With respect to this clone: Other DNA variants within this sample encode the same CDR3. The CDR3 loop is CASSSSGGTDTQYF. CDR3 coding DNA: TGTGCCAGCAGCTCGAGCGGGGGAACAGATACGCAGTATTTT. This chain connects TRBV7-6 to TRBJ2-3, with 8 bases fitting TRBD2. The CDR3 spans 14 residues. The germline gives CDR1 SGHVS, CDR2 FNYEAQ. The J segment lost 3 bases and the V segment lost 4 bases, leaving 3 bases of the junction unmatched.

The count of this clone is one. This rearrangement joins TRBV20-1 to TRBJ2-6, with D possibly TRBD1 on 5 matching bases. The CDR3 runs to 15 residues. With 3 bases removed from V and 0 bases from J, the gap between germline ends came to 9 bases. Germline assignment: CDR1 DFQATT and CDR2 SNEGSKA (reference sequence). The CDR3 nucleotides read TGCAGTGCTAGTGGGGCGTACTCTGGGGCCAACGTCCTGACTTTC. This codes for CSASGAYSGANVLTF.

The chain carries TRBV18 and TRBJ2-3; D is undetermined. Trimming left V 5 bases short and J 2 bases short, with 8 bases between. Germline values: CDR1 KGHSH, CDR2 LQKENI. This CDR3 has 13 residues. The CDR3 protein is CASSVDDTDTQYF. CDR3 nucleotides: TGTGCCAGCTCAGTAGACGACACAGATACGCAGTATTTT. Full variable domain (remainder filled in from reference TRBV18 and TRBJ2-3): NAGVMQNPRHLVRRRGQEARLRCSPMKGHSHVYWYRQLPEEGLKFMVYLQKENIIDESGMPKERFSAEFPKEGPSILRIQQVVRGDSAAYFCASSVDDTDTQYFGPGTRLTVL.

V is TRBV5-5 and J is TRBJ2-3; 7 bases align to TRBD1. From germline, CDR1 is SGHKS and CDR2 YYEKEE (reference sequence). V trimming: 3 bases; J trimming: 2 bases; junction bases outside the gene matches: 12. This CDR3 region has 17 residues. The DNA for the CDR3 is TGTGCCAGCAGCTCCAGGGGCTGGACAGGTAACACAGATACGCAGTATTTT. As protein: CASSSRGWTGNTDTQYF.

This chain links TRBV18 with TRBJ2-5; 7 bases align to TRBD2. The germline V gene encodes CDR1 KGHSH and CDR2 LQKENI. There are 15 residues in the CDR3. J lost 2 bases, V lost 6 bases, and 9 bases had no gene match. CDR3 amino acids: CASSLDPGGQETQYF. In nucleotides, the CDR3 is TGTGCCAGCTCTCTCGACCCGGGGGGACAAGAGACCCAGTACTTC.

The V gene is TRBV28, the J gene TRBJ2-3, with TRBD1 matching 10 bases. Germline V lookup: CDR1 MDHEN, CDR2 SYDVKM. This CDR3 comprises 14 residues. Unmatched junction bases numbered 4, after V lost 6 bases and J lost 4 bases. CDR3 sequence (DNA): TGTGCCAGCAGCCGGACAGGGGGGGCAGATACGCAGTATTTT. Its protein is CASSRTGGADTQYF.

V usage is TRBV11-2 and J usage is TRBJ2-2; 8 bases are a match to TRBD2. J was trimmed by 1 base and V by 3 bases; bases with no gene match: 7. This CDR3 comprises 17 residues. Germline lookup yields CDR1 SGHAT and CDR2 FQNNGV. The CDR3 here is CASSLVRLAGNTGELFF. The CDR3 bases are TGTGCCAGCAGCTTGGTCCGTCTAGCGGGGAACACCGGGGAGCTGTTTTTT.

This rearrangement joins TRBV12-5 to TRBJ2-5; D ambiguous. The CDR3 has 15 amino acids. Trimming pared 1 base from V and 7 bases from J, leaving 16 bases between. Germline CDR1 LGHNT, CDR2 FRNRAP. This CDR3 reads CASGLARGPLVTQYF. The CDR3 DNA is TGTGCTAGTGGTTTGGCCCGAGGACCACTCGTGACCCAGTACTTC.

This chain uses TRBV5-1 with TRBJ1-5; D gene uncertain. The CDR3 length is 15 residues. Germline lookup yields CDR1 SGHRS and CDR2 YFSETQ. Trimming pared 3 bases from V and 5 bases from J, leaving 15 bases between. This CDR3 reads CASSWPRGSHQPQHF. As DNA, the CDR3 is TGCGCCAGCAGCTGGCCCCGAGGGTCCCATCAGCCCCAGCATTTT.

The gene calls are TRBV6-6 and TRBJ2-7; 7 nucleotides align to TRBD2. Germline CDR1 is MNHNY and CDR2 is SVGAGI (reference sequence). CDR3 length: 12 amino acids. The J segment lost 3 bases and the V segment lost 4 bases, leaving 0 bases of the junction unmatched. CDR3 in amino acids: CASSSGGYEQYF. The CDR3 nucleotides read TGTGCCAGCAGTTCGGGGGGCTACGAGCAGTACTTC.

The chain employs TRBV5-1 and TRBJ2-2; weak D call: TRBD2 (7 bases). The germline V gene encodes CDR1 SGHRS and CDR2 YFSETQ. V was pared by 0 bases and J by 4 bases, with 10 bases between. The CDR3 is 15 residues long. The CDR3 loop reads CASSLDGGRTGELFF. The CDR3 DNA reads as TGCGCCAGCAGCTTGGACGGGGGGCGCACCGGGGAGCTGTTTTTT.

V gene TRBV11-1 combines with J gene TRBJ2-2; possibly TRBD1 for D (8 bases). Between the trimmed V and J ends, which lost 6 bases and 1 base, there was a span of 15 bases. CDR1 is SGHAT, CDR2 FQDESV, per germline (reference sequence). The CDR3 covers 16 residues. CDR3 coding DNA: TGTGCCAGCAGAAGCGGGACAGGCGGGAACACCGGGGAGCTGTTTTTT. Encoded protein: CASRSGTGGNTGELFF.

A few counts support this clone. The chain combines TRBV3-1 (or the pseudogene TRBV3-2) with TRBJ1-6; weak D call: TRBD1 (6 bases). Germline V gene lookup returns CDR1 LGHDT and CDR2 YNNKEL (reference sequence). This CDR3 has 18 amino acids. V was trimmed by 1 base and J by 0 bases, leaving 13 bases between them. The CDR3 DNA follows: TGTGCCAGCAGCCAAGGGGGGGCCATCTACTCCTATAATTCACCCCTCCACTTT. Protein sequence: CASSQGGAIYSYNSPLHF.

The J gene is TRBJ2-7, the V gene TRBV13; a possible D gene is TRBD2 (5 bases). Looked up from germline, CDR1 is PRHDT and CDR2 is FYEKMQ (reference sequence). This CDR3 spans 12 amino acids. Trimming cost V 1 base and J 4 bases, with 5 bases left between them. CDR3 sequence (DNA): TGTGCCAGCAGCTTAGCGGGGTACGAGCAGTACGTC. Residues: CASSLAGYEQYV.

This clone was counted a single time. V is TRBV6-5 and J is TRBJ1-1, with 9 bases aligning to TRBD1. With V trimmed by 2 bases and J by 1 base, 2 bases remained unmatched. The CDR3 totals 15 residues. From germline, CDR1 is MNHEY and CDR2 SVGAGI. DNA of the CDR3: TGTGCCAGCAGTTACGACAGGGGGGAGAACACTGAAGCTTTCTTT. It is translated as CASSYDRGENTEAFF.

The chain links TRBV18 to TRBJ2-5; D is undetermined. Per germline, CDR1 KGHSH and CDR2 LQKENI. V lost 3 bases to trimming and J lost 1 base, with 3 bases between them. The CDR3 totals 12 residues. The CDR3 here is CASSPSQETQYF. Written as DNA, the CDR3 is TGTGCCAGCTCACCCTCCCAAGAGACCCAGTACTTC.

This rearrangement joins TRBV7-9 to TRBJ2-7; 7 positions match TRBD1. Germline V gene lookup returns CDR1 SEHNR and CDR2 FQNEAQ (reference sequence). CDR3 length: 15 residues. J was trimmed by 3 bases and V by 8 bases; bases with no gene match: 13. The CDR3 bases are TGTGCCAGCTCTCAACCGCCGGGACAGAACTACGAGCAGTACTTC. This translates into CASSQPPGQNYEQYF.

V usage is TRBV5-1 and J usage is TRBJ1-1; 9 bases line up with TRBD1. CDR1 and CDR2 (germline): SGHRS, YFSETQ. The CDR3 has 18 amino acids. The V segment lost 0 bases and the J segment 4 bases; nucleotides outside the gene matches: 13. DNA of the CDR3: TGCGCCAGCAGCTTGGCATCTACAGGGGGCACTTGGGGCACTGAAGCTTTCTTT. Its protein product is CASSLASTGGTWGTEAFF.

The V call is TRBV6-6, the J call TRBJ2-7, with TRBD2 matching over 10 bases. J was trimmed by 1 base and V by 6 bases; bases with no gene match: 3. Germline assignment: CDR1 MNHNY and CDR2 SVGAGI (reference sequence). The CDR3 runs to 14 residues. CDR3 in amino acids: CASSSSGSSYEQYF. CDR3 in DNA: TGTGCCAGCAGCTCTAGCGGGAGTTCCTACGAGCAGTACTTC.

This chain joins TRBV7-9 and TRBJ1-4; a possible D gene is TRBD1 (6 bases). CDR3 length: 17 residues. The germline gives CDR1 SEHNR, CDR2 FQNEAQ (reference sequence). The ends were cut back, 7 bases at V and 3 bases at J, with 21 bases in the middle. The CDR3 reads CASTRLGGPWANEKLFF. The CDR3 region has the DNA TGTGCCAGCACCCGATTGGGGGGCCCCTGGGCTAATGAAAAACTGTTTTTT.

CDR3 bases: TGTGCCAGCAGCTTAGGTCTAGCGGGCTCCTACGAGCAGTACTTC. It yields the protein CASSLGLAGSYEQYF. This chain uses TRBV7-2 with TRBJ2-7; 8 nucleotides align to TRBD2. V trimming: 1 base; J trimming: 0 bases; junction bases outside the gene matches: 2. The CDR3 consists of 15 residues. Per germline, CDR1 SGHTA and CDR2 FQGNSA.

This chain joins TRBV4-3 and TRBJ2-4; D perhaps matches TRBD2 (7 bases). The CDR3 loop spans 14 amino acids. V lost 2 bases and J lost 8, with 13 bases in between. The germline gives CDR1 LGHNA, CDR2 YSLEER. CDR3 sequence: CASSQQGGDDIQYF. The CDR3 region has the DNA TGCGCCAGCAGCCAACAAGGGGGGGATGACATTCAGTACTTC.

The rearrangement joins TRBV10-3 to TRBJ2-3; D may match TRBD1 or TRBD2 (5 bases each). Trimming took off 1 base at V and 4 bases at J, with 15 bases between the two ends. The CDR3 totals 16 residues. Germline V lookup: CDR1 ENHRY, CDR2 SYGVKD. CDR3 in amino acids: CAISEFTGVLADTQYF. The CDR3 region has the DNA TGTGCCATCAGTGAGTTTACAGGCGTACTAGCAGATACGCAGTATTTT.

This chain links TRBV9 with TRBJ1-2, with D maybe TRBD1 (6 bases). CDR1 is SGDLS and CDR2 is YYNGEE in the germline V gene. V lost 6 bases and J lost 1, with 16 bases in between. The CDR3 sequence is 15 residues long. CDR3 sequence: CASTGGTVGNYGYTF. The CDR3, as DNA: TGTGCCAGCACCGGGGGCACAGTGGGTAACTATGGCTACACCTTC.

The chain joins TRBV5-1 to TRBJ2-6; the D gene is possibly TRBD1 (6 bases). The ends were cut back, 3 bases at V and 1 base at J, with 8 bases in the middle. Germline CDR1 and CDR2: SGHRS and YFSETQ. The CDR3 extends over 15 amino acids. The CDR3 is CASSSQGSGANVLTF. In DNA form, the CDR3 reads TGCGCCAGCAGCTCACAGGGATCTGGGGCCAACGTCCTGACTTTC.

The chain carries TRBV3-1 (or the pseudogene TRBV3-2) and TRBJ2-7; TRBD2 matches at 9 bases. CDR1 LGHDT and CDR2 YNNKEL come from the germline V gene (reference sequence). V lost 3 bases and J lost 6; bases outside the gene matches: 6. The CDR3 runs 14 residues. In nucleotides, the CDR3 is TGTGCCAGCAGCCATAGTAGCGGGAGTATCGAGCAGTACTTC. Protein product: CASSHSSGSIEQYF.